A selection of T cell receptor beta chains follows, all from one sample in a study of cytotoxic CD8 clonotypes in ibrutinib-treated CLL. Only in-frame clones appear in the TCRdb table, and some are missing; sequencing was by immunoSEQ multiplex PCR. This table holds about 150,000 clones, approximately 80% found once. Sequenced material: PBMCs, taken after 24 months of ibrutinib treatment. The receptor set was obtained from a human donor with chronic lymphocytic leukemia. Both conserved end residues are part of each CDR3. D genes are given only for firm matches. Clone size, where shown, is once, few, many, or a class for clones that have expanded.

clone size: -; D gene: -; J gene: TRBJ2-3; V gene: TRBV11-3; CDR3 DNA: TGTGCCAGCAGCTTAGGGAGGGGGCAGCGCACAGATACGCAGTATTTT; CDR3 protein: CASSLGRGQRTDTQYF
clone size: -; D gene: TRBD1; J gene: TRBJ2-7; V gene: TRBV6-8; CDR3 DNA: TGTGCCAGCAGAACAGGGGGCTACGAGCAGTACTTC; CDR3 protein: CASRTGGYEQYF
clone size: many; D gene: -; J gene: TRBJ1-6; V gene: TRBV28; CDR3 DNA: TGTGCCAGCAGTCAGACAGTTTCACCCCTCCACTTT; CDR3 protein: CASSQTVSPLHF
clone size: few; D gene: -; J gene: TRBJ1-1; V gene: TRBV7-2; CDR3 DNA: TGTGCCAGCAGGTTCCCGCACACTGAAGCTTTCTTT; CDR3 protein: CASRFPHTEAFF
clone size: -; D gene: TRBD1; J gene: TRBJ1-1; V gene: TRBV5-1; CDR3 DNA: TGCGCCAGCAGGGATCAGGGGGGTGGCACTGAAGCTTTCTTT; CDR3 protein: CASRDQGGGTEAFF
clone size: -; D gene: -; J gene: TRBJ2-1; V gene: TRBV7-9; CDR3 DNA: TGTGCCAGCACCCTCCTCAATGAGCAGTTCTTC; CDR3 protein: CASTLLNEQFF
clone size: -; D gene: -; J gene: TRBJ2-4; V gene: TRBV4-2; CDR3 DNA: TGTGCCAGCGGGCCGGGGGCAGGCAAAAACATTCAGTACTTC; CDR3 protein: CASGPGAGKNIQYF
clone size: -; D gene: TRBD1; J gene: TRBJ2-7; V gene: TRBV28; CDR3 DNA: TGTGCCAGCAGTTTCCAGAGACAGGGTGGGGCCTACGAGCAGTACTTC; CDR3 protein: CASSFQRQGGAYEQYF
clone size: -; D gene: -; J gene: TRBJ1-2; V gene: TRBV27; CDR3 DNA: TGTGCCAGCAGCCCAGGGTGGGGGCAGACAAACTATGGCTACACCTTC; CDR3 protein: CASSPGWGQTNYGYTF
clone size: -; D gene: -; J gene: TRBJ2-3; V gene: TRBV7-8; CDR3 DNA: TGTGCCAGCATACCCACCGACAGCCGCACAGATACGCAGTATTTT; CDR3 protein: CASIPTDSRTDTQYF
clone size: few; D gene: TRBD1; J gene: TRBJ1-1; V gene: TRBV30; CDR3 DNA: TGTGCCTGGAGGGGGGACAGCTCGGACACTGAAGCTTTCTTT; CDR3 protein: CAWRGDSSDTEAFF
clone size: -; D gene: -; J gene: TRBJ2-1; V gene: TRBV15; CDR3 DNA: TGTGCCACCCAGTTTAGCTCCTACAATGAGCAGTTCTTC; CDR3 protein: CATQFSSYNEQFF
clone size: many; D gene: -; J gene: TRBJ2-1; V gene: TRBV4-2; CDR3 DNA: TGTGCCAGCAGCCAAGATTGGCGGGAGCAGTTCTTC; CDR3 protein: CASSQDWREQFF